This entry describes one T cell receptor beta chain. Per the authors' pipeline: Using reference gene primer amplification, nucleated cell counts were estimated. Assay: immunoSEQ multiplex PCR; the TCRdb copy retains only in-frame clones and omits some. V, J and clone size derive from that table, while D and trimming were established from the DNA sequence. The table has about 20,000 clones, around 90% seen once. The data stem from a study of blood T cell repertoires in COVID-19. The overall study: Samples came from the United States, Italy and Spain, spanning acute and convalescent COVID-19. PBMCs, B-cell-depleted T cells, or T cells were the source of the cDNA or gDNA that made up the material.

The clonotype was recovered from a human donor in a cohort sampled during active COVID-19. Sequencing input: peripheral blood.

CDR3 sequence: CASRLDRAGELFF. CDR3 DNA: TGTGCCAGTCGACTAGATCGGGCTGGGGAGCTGTTTTTT. The chain carries TRBV6-5 and TRBJ2-2; a weak D match, TRBD2 (6 bases). Germline CDR1 and CDR2: MNHEY and SVGAGI. The ends were cut back, 9 bases at V and 8 bases at J, with 16 bases in the middle. The CDR3 is 13 residues long.